The T cell receptor (beta chain) under discussion was sequenced for a study of T cells in Graves' hyperthyroidism and ophthalmopathy. Overall study results and limits: Ophthalmopathy cases were set apart from stable hyperthyroidism by a 13 V-J model.

The CDR3 totals 13 residues. V was cut by 2 bases and J by 1 base, with 5 bases left in between. Germline lookup yields CDR1 SGHVS and CDR2 FQNEAQ. This clonotype was recorded many times. Antigen unknown. Amplification targeted TCR beta CDR3 regions from RNA transcripts. HTBI primers were the set used in a first-round RT-PCR of the TCR CDR3. A single record per CDR3 protein comes from TCRdb applying MiXCR to the multiplex PCR reads. The sample records a few hundred thousand distinct CDR3 sequences, over 15% being singletons. Exclusion followed for patients with uncontrolled infection, other autoimmune disease, pregnancy or lactation.

The sequenced material came from blood. The V and J genes are TRBV7-8 and TRBJ2-5, with D uncertain. The receptor was derived from a woman aged 18 to 35 with Graves' hyperthyroidism. The CDR3 region has the DNA TGTGCCAGCAGCTTAATTCCCCAAGAGACCCAGTACTTC. This encodes CASSLIPQETQYF.